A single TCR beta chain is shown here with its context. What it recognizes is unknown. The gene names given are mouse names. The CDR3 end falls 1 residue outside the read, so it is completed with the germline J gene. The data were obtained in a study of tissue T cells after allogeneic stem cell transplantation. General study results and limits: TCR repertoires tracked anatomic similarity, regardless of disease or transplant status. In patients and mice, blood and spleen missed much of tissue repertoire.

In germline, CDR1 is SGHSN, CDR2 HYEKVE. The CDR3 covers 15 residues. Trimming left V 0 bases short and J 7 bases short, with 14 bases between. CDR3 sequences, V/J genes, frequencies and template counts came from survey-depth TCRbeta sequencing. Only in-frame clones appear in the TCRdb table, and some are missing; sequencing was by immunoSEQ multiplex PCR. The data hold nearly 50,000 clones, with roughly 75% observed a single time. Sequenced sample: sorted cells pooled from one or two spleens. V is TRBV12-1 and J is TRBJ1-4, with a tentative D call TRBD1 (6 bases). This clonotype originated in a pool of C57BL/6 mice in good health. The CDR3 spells CASSLDGQPTERLFF. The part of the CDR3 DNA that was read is TGTGCCAGCTCTCTCGACGGACAGCCCACCGAAAGATTATTT.